These 21 T cell receptor beta chains were all obtained from the same sample, sequenced in a study of CXCR3-negative and CXCR3-positive naive CD8 T cells. UMI labels and 5' RACE were used to prepare the TRB cDNA libraries. TCRdb reanalyzed the 5' RACE reads, giving one entry per CDR3 protein sequence and no DNA. This table holds around 61,000 distinct CDR3 sequences. Study-level results: CXCR3-positive naive cells carried more hydrophobic TRB CDR3s than CXCR3-negative ones.

Their specific antigens are unknown. The sample was naive CXCR3+ CD8+ T cells from blood. Subset denoted: CD45RO-CCR7+CD27+CD95- naive CD8+ T cells expressing CXCR3 (TNR3+). The receptors derive from a human donor in good health. Some clones in this sample may be carry-over from other donors' samples.

The chain links TRBV4-3 to TRBJ1-2. Germline V gene lookup returns CDR1 LGHNA and CDR2 YSLEER. The CDR3 sequence is 15 residues long. CDR3 loop: CASSQDLGPVWGYTF.

The V and J genes are TRBV2 and TRBJ2-1; the TRBD2 assignment by TCRdb is unverifiable without DNA. The CDR3 is made up of 14 amino acids. Germline values: CDR1 SNHLY, CDR2 FYNNEI. The CDR3: CANLAGGGIDEQFF.

The V call is TRBV14, the J call TRBJ2-7; the TRBD1 assignment by TCRdb is unverifiable without DNA. Germline loops: CDR1 SGHDN, CDR2 FVKESK. The CDR3 runs to 16 residues. CDR3: CASSQGDRVSSYEQYF. The complete variable domain, with remaining parts taken from reference TRBV14 and TRBJ2-7, reads EAGVTQFPSHSVIEKGQTVTLRCDPISGHDNLYWYRRVMGKEIKFLLHFVKESKQDESGMPNNRFLAERTGGTYSTLKVQPAELEDSGVYFCASSQGDRVSSYEQYFGPGTRLTVT.

V usage is TRBV12-3 or TRBV12-4 and J usage is TRBJ2-1; lacking DNA, the TRBD1 call made by TCRdb goes unchecked. The CDR3 runs 16 residues. The CDR3: CASSPWGQGVSNEQFF.

V gene TRBV4-3 combines with J gene TRBJ2-1; TCRdb picks TRBD1, but there is no DNA to check that call. CDR3 length: 13 residues. Germline loops: CDR1 LGHNA, CDR2 YSLEER. The CDR3 spells CASSYGRDNEQFF.

V gene TRBV29-1 combines with J gene TRBJ2-1. Germline CDR1 and CDR2: SQVTM and ANQGSEA. The CDR3 totals 12 residues. The CDR3 spells CSVEWEYNEQFF.

This rearrangement joins TRBV7-3 to TRBJ2-5; TCRdb calls TRBD1, which cannot be checked without DNA. Germline V gene lookup returns CDR1 SGHTA and CDR2 FQGTGA. This CDR3 region has 15 residues. CDR3 residues: CASSPLGQKIETQYF. Combining the CDR3 with reference TRBV7-3 and TRBJ2-5 gives the whole variable domain GAGVSQTPSNKVTEKGKYVELRCDPISGHTALYWYRQSLGQGPEFLIYFQGTGAADDSGLPNDRFFAVRPEGSVSTLKIQRTERGDSAVYLCASSPLGQKIETQYFGPGTRLLVL.

The chain couples TRBV4-3 to TRBJ2-7. The CDR3 length is 14 residues. The V gene's germline CDR1 is LGHNA and CDR2 YSLEER. The CDR3 is CASSQVARDYEQYF.

Here the CDR3 reads CASRETSGGYNEQFF. The chain recombines TRBV27 with TRBJ2-1; absent DNA, TCRdb's TRBD2 call cannot be checked. Germline V gene data show CDR1 as MNHEY and CDR2 as SMNVEV (reference sequence). There are 15 residues in the CDR3.

J is TRBJ2-5 and V is TRBV6-2 or TRBV6-3. Germline CDR1 is MNHEY and CDR2 is SVGEGT. This CDR3 is 14 amino acids long. CDR3 amino acids: CASSSRQSEETQYF.

The genes are TRBV14 and TRBJ1-6; TCRdb designates TRBD1, a call that cannot be tested without DNA. This CDR3 contains 16 residues. Germline lookup yields CDR1 SGHDN and CDR2 FVKESK. The CDR3 sequence: CASRQAGVSYNSPLHF.

This sequence joins TRBV7-9 and TRBJ2-5. The CDR3 extends over 16 amino acids. Germline V gene lookup returns CDR1 SEHNR and CDR2 FQNEAQ (reference sequence). CDR3 loop: CASSFDPMASQETQYF.

The J gene is TRBJ2-1, the V gene TRBV27. This CDR3 has 12 residues. Germline CDR1 MNHEY, CDR2 SMNVEV (reference sequence). This chain's CDR3 is CASTDGDNEQFF.

This chain connects TRBV6-1 to TRBJ1-4; the D call from TCRdb, TRBD1, cannot be confirmed without DNA. CDR3 size: 16 residues. Looked up from germline, CDR1 is MNHNS and CDR2 is SASEGT. The CDR3 reads CASSENIGTGGEKLFF.

This chain links TRBV5-1 with TRBJ1-1; with no DNA, the TCRdb D assignment of TRBD1 cannot be verified. CDR3 length: 14 amino acids. CDR1 and CDR2 from the germline V gene are SGHRS and YFSETQ. CDR3 residues: CASTEGTGNTEAFF.

The chain joins TRBV7-3 to TRBJ1-1. The germline CDR1 and CDR2 sequences are SGHTA and FQGTGA. The CDR3 length is 14 residues. The CDR3 sequence: CASSLNNLDTEAFF.

This chain connects TRBV7-3 to TRBJ2-2; TCRdb outputs TRBD1, but without DNA this stays unchecked. The CDR3 length is 16 residues. Germline V gives CDR1 SGHTA, CDR2 FQGTGA. CDR3 sequence reads: CARFCRRDTNTGELFF.

The V gene is TRBV11-2, the J gene TRBJ2-3. Germline V gene lookup returns CDR1 SGHAT and CDR2 FQNNGV. This CDR3 spans 11 amino acids. CDR3 region: CASSSMGTQYF.

The gene calls are TRBV7-2 and TRBJ2-2; as DNA is missing, the TRBD1 call by TCRdb cannot be tested. In germline, CDR1 is SGHTA, CDR2 FQGNSA. The CDR3 spans 15 residues. The chain's CDR3 is CASSPGYFLTGELFF.

The chain recombines TRBV12-3 or TRBV12-4 with TRBJ1-2; the D gene TCRdb calls, TRBD1, cannot be checked with no DNA. The CDR3 contains 12 residues. CDR3 protein: CASLDSRRGYTF.

The chain joins TRBV13 to TRBJ2-3; without DNA, the TCRdb call of TRBD2 cannot be checked. The CDR3 loop spans 16 amino acids. CDR1 and CDR2 (germline): PRHDT, FYEKMQ (reference sequence). The CDR3 sequence: CASSFAGTRPTDTQYF.